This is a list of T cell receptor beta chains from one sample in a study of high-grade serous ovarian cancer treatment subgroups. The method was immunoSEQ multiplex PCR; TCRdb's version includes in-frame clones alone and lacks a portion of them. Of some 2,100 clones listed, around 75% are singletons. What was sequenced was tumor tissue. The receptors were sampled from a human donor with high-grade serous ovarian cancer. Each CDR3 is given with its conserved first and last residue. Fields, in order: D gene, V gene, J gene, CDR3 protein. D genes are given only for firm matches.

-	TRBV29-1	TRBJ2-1	CSVDDRRIYNEQFF
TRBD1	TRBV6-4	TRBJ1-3	CASSRGQAMRGNTIYF
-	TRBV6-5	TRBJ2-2	CASRPRGANGELFF
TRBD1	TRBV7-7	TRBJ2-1	CASSPSTGQGLHEQFF
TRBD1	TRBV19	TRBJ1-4	CASSPGQVTNEKLFF
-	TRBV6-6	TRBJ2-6	CASSYGHSGANVLTF
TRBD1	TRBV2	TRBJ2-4	CASRTGQAAIQYF
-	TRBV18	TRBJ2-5	CASSPRQGQETQYF
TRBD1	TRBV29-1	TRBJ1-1	CSVGQGEVEAFF
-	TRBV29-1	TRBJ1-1	CSVEFGRAEAFF
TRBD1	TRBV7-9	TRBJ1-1	CASKSQGRTEAFF
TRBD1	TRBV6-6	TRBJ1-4	CASSLGTGEGKLFF
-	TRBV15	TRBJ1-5	CATSRDVGGHSNQPQHF
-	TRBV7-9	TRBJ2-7	CASSPLSGATYEQYF
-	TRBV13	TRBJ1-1	CASSYGINTEAFF
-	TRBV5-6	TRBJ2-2	CASSFKDRRSELFF
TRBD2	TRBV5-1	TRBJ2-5	CASSMGSGGQETQYF
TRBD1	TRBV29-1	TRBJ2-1	CSVDRGLNYNEQFF
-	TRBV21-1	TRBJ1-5	CASSKVGQYSNQPQHF
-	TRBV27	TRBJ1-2	CASSLSSGFAYGYTF
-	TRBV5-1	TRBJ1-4	CASSFQGSTNEKLFF
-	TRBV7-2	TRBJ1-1	CASSLGPANTEAFF
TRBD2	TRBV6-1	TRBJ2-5	CASNGGAQGETQYF
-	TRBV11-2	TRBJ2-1	CASSLDRGPGEQFF
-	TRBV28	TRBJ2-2	CASSPPGVANTGELFF
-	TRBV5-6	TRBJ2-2	CASSSSRDFNTGELFF
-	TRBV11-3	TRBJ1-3	CASSLAPGDTIYF
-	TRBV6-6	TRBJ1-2	CASSIFLGGNGYTF
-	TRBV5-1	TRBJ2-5	CASSLGQQETQYF
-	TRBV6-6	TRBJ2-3	CASSATLTWGTQYF
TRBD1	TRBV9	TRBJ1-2	CASSGWDRVGGYTF
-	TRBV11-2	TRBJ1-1	CASSPGTPYRGAFF
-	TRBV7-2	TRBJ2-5	CASSLSGQETQYF
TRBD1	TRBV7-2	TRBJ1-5	CASSTDRGQPQHF
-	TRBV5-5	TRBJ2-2	CASSIGRTNTGELFF
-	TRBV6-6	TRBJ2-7	CASSYSRMGYEQYF
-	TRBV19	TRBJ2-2	CASRGVGTGELFF
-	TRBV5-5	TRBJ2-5	CASSLRIGAAQETQYF
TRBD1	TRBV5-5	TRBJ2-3	CASSRGQGDQHTQYF
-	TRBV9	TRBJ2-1	CASSPLGSSYNEQFF
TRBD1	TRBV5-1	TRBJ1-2	CASSSGGSWYGYTF
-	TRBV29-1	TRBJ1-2	CSAQTSRATEGYTF
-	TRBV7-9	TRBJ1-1	CASSLRSEAFF
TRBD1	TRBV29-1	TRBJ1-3	CSVWDRQAGNTIYF
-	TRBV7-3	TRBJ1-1	CASSLQGGDTEAFF